This TCR beta chain was documented in a study of blood T cell repertoires in COVID-19 (dated by TCRdb to between 2020 and 2021). In the study overall: Samples from collaborators originated in the United States, Italy and Spain and spanned both the acute and convalescent phases of COVID-19. The samples were drawn from the first 160 participants of the ongoing ImmuneRACE study and from under 1,500 subjects provided by 6 global collaborators. The repertoires were released in a freely available public database meant as a resource for research on the immune response to SARS-CoV-2. Deeply sampled blood TCRbeta repertoires from subjects exposed to, actively infected with, or recovered from COVID-19 were included in the dataset. Where available, HLA class I and class II types were obtained from metadata supplied by the sample provider rather than from assay-based typing. Nearly every sample came with metadata listing a de-identified subject ID, COVID-19 status, age in years and sex. The prospective study material was composed of cDNA or gDNA derived from T cells, B-cell-depleted T cells, or PBMCs. On the study overall, not on this receptor specifically: Clinical and demographic metadata were provided uncurated, with the amount varying by source and participant.

A word on this clone: Its recognized antigen is unknown. Base-call qualities are not available, and no considerably larger clone is one nucleotide away.

Each collaborating institution followed its own protocols to collect whole blood in K2EDTA tubes. For TCRbeta analysis, collaborators shipped samples as frozen whole blood, isolated PBMCs, or DNA extracted from either of those sample types. The immunoSEQ Assay, a bias-controlled multiplex PCR, was used to amplify TCRbeta CDR3 regions from genomic DNA. The published analysis was carried out like this. The number of nucleated cells in each sample was estimated from the amplification of reference gene primers within the assay. To quantify the absolute abundance of each unique TCRbeta CDR3 rearrangement, sequence reads were collapsed and filtered. For each sample, productive Simpson clonality was calculated as the square root of Simpson's diversity index over productive rearrangements. In TCRdb, the immuneACCESS table is reduced to in-frame sequences with V and J assigned. These tables do not hold every clone; where another copy was compared, an unresolved V gene accounts for under half, and the others remain unexplained. V, J and clone size were drawn from that table, and D and trimming were deduced from the DNA. For this sample there are 100,000 to 140,000 clones; about nine tenths appear just once. Under 1.5% of the sample belongs to the ten largest clones.

Inclusive of the bounding cysteine and phenylalanine, the CDR3 is 14 residues long. The sequence is cut down to CDR3 DNA, 42 bases in frame from base 1. CDR1 and CDR2, per the germline V gene, are SNHLY and FYNNEI. Trimming accounts for 6 bases at V and 5 bases at J, while the number of junction bases matched to no gene is 7. Recombination connected TRBV2 to TRBJ2-7; 10 central nucleotides agree with TRBD1. The sequencing input was peripheral blood. The TCR was taken from a woman younger than 45 with acute or convalescent COVID-19. The nucleotides read TGTGCCAGCAGGTTGGGGGACAGGGGTAACGAGCAGTACTTC. The encoded protein is CASRLGDRGNEQYF.